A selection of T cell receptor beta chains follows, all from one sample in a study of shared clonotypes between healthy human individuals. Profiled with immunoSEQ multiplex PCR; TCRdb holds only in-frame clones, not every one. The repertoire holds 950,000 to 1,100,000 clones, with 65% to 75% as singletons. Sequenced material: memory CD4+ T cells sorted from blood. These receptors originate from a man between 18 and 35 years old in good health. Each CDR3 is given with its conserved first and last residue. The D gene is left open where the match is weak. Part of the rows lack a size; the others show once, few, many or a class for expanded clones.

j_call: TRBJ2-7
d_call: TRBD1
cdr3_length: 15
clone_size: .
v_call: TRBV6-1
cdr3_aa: CASSASGTGNYEQYF
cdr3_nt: TGTGCCAGCAGCGCGTCCGGGACAGGGAACTACGAGCAGTACTTC

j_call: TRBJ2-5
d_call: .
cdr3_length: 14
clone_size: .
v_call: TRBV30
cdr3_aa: CAWSPGRSQETQYF
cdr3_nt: TGTGCCTGGAGTCCAGGACGGAGTCAAGAGACCCAGTACTTC

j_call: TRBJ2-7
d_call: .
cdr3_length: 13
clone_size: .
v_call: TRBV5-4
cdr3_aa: CASRNGEVGEQYF
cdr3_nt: TGTGCCAGCAGGAACGGGGAGGTTGGGGAGCAGTACTTC

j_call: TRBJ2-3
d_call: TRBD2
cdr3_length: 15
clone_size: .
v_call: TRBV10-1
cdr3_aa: CASSESGGFTDTQYF
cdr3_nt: TGCGCCAGCAGTGAAAGCGGGGGATTCACAGATACGCAGTATTTT

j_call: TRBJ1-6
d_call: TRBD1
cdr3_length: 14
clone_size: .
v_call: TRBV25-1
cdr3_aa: CASSPGTGNSPLHF
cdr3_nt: TGTGCCAGCAGTCCCGGGACAGGGAATTCACCCCTCCACTTT

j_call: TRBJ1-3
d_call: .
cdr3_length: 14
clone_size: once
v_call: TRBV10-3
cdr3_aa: CAISESFSGNTIYF
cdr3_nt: TGTGCCATCAGTGAGTCCTTCTCTGGAAACACCATATATTTT

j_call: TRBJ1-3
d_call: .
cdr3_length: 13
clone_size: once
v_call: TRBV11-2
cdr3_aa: CASSQGVRNTIYF
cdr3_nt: TGTGCCAGCAGCCAGGGTGTTAGAAACACCATATATTTT

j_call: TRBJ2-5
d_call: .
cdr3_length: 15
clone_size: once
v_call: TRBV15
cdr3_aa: CATSRDPGPEETQYF
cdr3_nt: TGTGCCACCAGCAGAGATCCTGGGCCAGAAGAGACCCAGTACTTC

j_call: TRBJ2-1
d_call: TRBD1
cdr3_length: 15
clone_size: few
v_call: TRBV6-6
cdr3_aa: CASRPTGGNGVEQFF
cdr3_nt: TGTGCCAGCAGACCTACAGGGGGTAACGGTGTTGAGCAGTTCTTC

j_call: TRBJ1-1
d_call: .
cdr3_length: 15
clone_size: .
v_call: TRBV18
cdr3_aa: CASSPSQDSNTEAFF
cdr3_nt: TGTGCCAGCTCACCATCACAGGACTCGAACACTGAAGCTTTCTTT

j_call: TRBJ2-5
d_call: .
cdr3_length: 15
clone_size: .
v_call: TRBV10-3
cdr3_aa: CAISESTVPSETQYF
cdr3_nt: TGTGCCATCAGTGAGTCGACGGTTCCCTCGGAGACCCAGTACTTC

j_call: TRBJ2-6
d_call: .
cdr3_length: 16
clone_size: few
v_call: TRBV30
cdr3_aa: CAWSVGLGSGANVLTF
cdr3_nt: TGTGCCTGGAGTGTCGGGTTGGGCTCTGGGGCCAACGTCCTGACTTTC

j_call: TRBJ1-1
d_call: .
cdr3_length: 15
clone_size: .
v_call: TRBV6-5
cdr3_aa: CASRSTASPNTEAFF
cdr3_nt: TGTGCCAGCAGGTCCACCGCGAGCCCGAACACTGAAGCTTTCTTT

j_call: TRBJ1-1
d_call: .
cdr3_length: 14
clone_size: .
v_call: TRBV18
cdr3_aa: CASSPKGTNTEAFF
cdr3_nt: TGTGCCAGCTCACCCAAGGGGACTAACACTGAAGCTTTCTTT

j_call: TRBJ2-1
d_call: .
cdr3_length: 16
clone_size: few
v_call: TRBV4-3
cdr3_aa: CASSQEFRRAFDEQFF
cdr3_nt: TGCGCCAGCAGCCAAGAGTTTAGGAGGGCTTTCGATGAGCAGTTCTTC

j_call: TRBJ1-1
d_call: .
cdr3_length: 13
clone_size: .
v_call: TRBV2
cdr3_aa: CASRAQLNTEAFF
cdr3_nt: TGTGCCAGCAGGGCTCAATTGAACACTGAAGCTTTCTTT

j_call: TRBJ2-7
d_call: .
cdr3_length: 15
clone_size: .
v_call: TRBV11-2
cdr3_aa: CASSANSGPLREQYF
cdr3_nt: TGTGCCAGCAGCGCGAACTCCGGGCCCCTCAGGGAGCAGTACTTC

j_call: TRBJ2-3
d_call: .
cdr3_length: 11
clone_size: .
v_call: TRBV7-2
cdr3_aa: CASSLEVTQYF
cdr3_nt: TGTGCCAGCAGCTTAGAAGTTACGCAGTATTTT

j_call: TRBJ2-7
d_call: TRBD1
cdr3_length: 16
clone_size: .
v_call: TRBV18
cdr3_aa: CASSGVTGGRAYEQYF
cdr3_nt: TGTGCCAGCTCCGGGGTAACAGGGGGTCGGGCCTACGAGCAGTACTTC

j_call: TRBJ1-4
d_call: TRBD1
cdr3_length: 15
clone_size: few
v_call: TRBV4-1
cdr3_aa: CASSQPTGRREKLFF
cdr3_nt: TGCGCCAGCAGCCAACCGACAGGGCGGCGGGAAAAACTGTTTTTT

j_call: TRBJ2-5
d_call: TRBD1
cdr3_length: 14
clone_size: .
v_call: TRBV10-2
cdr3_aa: CASSLQGAGETQYF
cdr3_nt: TGCGCCAGCAGTTTGCAGGGGGCAGGGGAGACCCAGTACTTC

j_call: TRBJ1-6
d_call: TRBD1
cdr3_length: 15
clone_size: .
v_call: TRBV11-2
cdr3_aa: CASSPAGGQGSPLHF
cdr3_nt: TGTGCCAGCAGCCCCGCCGGGGGACAGGGTTCACCCCTCCACTTT

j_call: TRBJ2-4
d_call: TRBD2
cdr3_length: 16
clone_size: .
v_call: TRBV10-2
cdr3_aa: CASSMTSGSIGNIQYF
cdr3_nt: TGCGCCAGCAGTATGACTAGCGGGAGCATCGGTAACATTCAGTACTTC

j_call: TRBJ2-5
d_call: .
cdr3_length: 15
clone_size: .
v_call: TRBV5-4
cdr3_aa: CASSLDPDGQETQYF
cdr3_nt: TGTGCCAGCAGCTTGGACCCGGACGGCCAAGAGACCCAGTACTTC

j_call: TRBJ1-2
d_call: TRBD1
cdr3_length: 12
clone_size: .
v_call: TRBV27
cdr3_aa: CASSTTGGGYTF
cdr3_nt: TGTGCCAGCAGTACGACAGGGGGAGGCTACACCTTC

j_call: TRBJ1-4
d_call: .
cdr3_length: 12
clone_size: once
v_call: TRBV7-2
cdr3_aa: CASSPYGGKLFF
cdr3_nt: TGTGCCAGCAGCCCCTATGGAGGGAAACTGTTTTTT

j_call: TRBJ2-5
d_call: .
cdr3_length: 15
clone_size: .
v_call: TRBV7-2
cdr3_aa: CASSTRSDSQETQYF
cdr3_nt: TGTGCCAGCAGCACCAGGAGTGACTCCCAAGAGACCCAGTACTTC

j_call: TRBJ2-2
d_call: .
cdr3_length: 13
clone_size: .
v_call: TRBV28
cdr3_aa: CATPSRGSGELFF
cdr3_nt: TGTGCCACCCCATCGAGGGGCAGCGGGGAGCTGTTTTTT

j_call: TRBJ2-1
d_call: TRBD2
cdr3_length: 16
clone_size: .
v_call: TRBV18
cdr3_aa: CASSPPPGGFYNEQFF
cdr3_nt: TGTGCCAGCTCACCGCCGCCGGGGGGGTTCTACAATGAGCAGTTCTTC

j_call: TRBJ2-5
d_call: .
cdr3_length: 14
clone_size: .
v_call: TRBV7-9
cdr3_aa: CASSLWDPRETQYF
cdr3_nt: TGTGCCAGCAGCCTATGGGACCCGAGGGAGACCCAGTACTTC

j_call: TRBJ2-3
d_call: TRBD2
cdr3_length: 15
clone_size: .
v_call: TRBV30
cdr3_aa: CAWSLVAGAHNTQYF
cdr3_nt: TGTGCCTGGAGTCTGGTAGCGGGGGCCCACAATACGCAGTATTTT

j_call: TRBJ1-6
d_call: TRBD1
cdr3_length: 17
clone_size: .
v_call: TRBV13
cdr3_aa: CASSLGQGGTYNSPLHF
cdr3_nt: TGTGCCAGCAGCTTGGGACAGGGAGGGACCTATAATTCACCCCTCCACTTT

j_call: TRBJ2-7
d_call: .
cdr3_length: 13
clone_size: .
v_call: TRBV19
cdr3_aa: CASSAPGRYEQYF
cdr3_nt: TGTGCCAGTAGTGCCCCGGGGCGCTACGAGCAGTACTTC

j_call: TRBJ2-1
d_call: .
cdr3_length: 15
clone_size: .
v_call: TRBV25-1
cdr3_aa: CASSRTTLGDNEQFF
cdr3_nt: TGTGCCAGCAGTCGGACAACCTTAGGAGACAATGAGCAGTTCTTC

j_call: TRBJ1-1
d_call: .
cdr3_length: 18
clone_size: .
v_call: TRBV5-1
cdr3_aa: CASSLQSQGRKGNTEAFF
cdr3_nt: TGCGCCAGCAGCTTGCAATCTCAGGGTCGGAAAGGGAACACTGAAGCTTTCTTT

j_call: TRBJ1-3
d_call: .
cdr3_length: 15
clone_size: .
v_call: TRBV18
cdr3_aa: CASSPPASSGNTIYF
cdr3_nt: TGTGCCAGCTCACCACCGGCCTCCTCTGGAAACACCATATATTTT

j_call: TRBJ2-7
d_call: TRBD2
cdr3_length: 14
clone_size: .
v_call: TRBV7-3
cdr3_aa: CASSASGGRDEQYF
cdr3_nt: TGTGCCAGCAGCGCCAGCGGGGGGCGCGACGAGCAGTACTTC

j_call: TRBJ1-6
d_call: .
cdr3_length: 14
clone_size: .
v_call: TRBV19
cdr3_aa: CASSPGTGYSPLHF
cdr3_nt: TGTGCCAGTAGCCCCGGGACGGGCTATTCACCCCTCCACTTT

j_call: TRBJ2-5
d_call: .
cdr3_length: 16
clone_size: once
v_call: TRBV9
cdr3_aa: CASSVVGDSGGETQYF
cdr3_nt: TGTGCCAGCAGCGTAGTAGGGGACTCCGGTGGGGAGACCCAGTACTTC

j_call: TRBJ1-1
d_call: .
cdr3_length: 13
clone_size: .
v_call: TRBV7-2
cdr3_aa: CASSLARQIEAFF
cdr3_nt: TGTGCCAGCAGCTTAGCGCGACAGATTGAAGCTTTCTTT

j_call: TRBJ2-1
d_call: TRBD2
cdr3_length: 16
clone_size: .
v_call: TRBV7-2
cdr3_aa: CASSLARASGSNEQFF
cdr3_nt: TGTGCCAGCAGCTTAGCTAGGGCTAGCGGGAGTAATGAGCAGTTCTTC

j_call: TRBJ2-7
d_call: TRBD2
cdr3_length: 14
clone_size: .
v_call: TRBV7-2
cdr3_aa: CASSLAGGAYEQYF
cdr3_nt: TGTGCCAGCAGCCTAGCGGGAGGGGCCTACGAGCAGTACTTC

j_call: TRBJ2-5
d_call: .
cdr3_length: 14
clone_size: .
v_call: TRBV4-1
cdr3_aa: CASSKGGQGETQYF
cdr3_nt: TGCGCCAGCAGCAAAGGGGGGCAGGGAGAGACCCAGTACTTC

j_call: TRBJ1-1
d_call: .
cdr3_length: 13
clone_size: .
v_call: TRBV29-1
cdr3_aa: CSGGWGALSEAFF
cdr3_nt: TGCAGCGGGGGGTGGGGGGCATTGTCTGAAGCTTTCTTT

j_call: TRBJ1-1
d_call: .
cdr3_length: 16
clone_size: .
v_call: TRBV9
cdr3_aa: CASSVSTTELNTEAFF
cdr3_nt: TGTGCCAGCAGCGTCTCCACGACAGAATTAAACACTGAAGCTTTCTTT

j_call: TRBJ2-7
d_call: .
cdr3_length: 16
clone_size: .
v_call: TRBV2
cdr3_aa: CASSESRAGPSYEQYF
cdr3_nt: TGTGCCAGCAGTGAAAGTAGGGCGGGACCCTCCTACGAGCAGTACTTC